The 28 T cell receptor beta chains listed next were all sequenced from one sample in a study of T cell repertoires in cytomegalovirus infection (dated by TCRdb to between 2019 and 2020). Sequencing was carried out with an Illumina HiSeq 1500. TCRdb reprocessing: public reads trimmed at Q25 with fastp, clones called with MiXCR, in-frame beta chains kept. Entries that share a CDR3 protein sequence are merged under the most common genes and DNA. This sample has approximately 990,000 distinct CDR3 sequences in its table, and around 32% of those were observed once. Of the sample, 13% is held by the ten largest clones. No antigen is known for these receptors. The treatment or condition label, as the study defines it: in vitro stimulation with specific CMV peptide epitopes to enrich CMV-specific T cells. The sequencing here drew on cultured CD8+ T cells from PBMCs, taken from culture after CMV antigen stimulation. The receptors come from a human donor in good health (CMV status not recorded). Some clones in this sample may be carry-over from other donors' samples.

The V and J genes are TRBV4-1 and TRBJ1-2; D ambiguous. This CDR3 comprises 16 residues. The V end lost 0 bases, the J end lost 8 bases, and 19 bases lay between the germline ends. Germline CDR1 and CDR2: MGHRA and YSYEKL. CDR3 sequence reads: CASSQDIGSGLPGYTF. The CDR3 DNA reads TGCGCCAGCAGCCAAGATATAGGATCGGGCCTACCCGGCTACACCTTC.

The chain has TRBV7-3 and TRBJ1-1; D possibly corresponds to TRBD1 (5 bases). V was clipped by 5 bases and J by 8 bases, with 12 bases between them. The CDR3 sequence is 12 residues long. Germline CDR1 and CDR2: SGHTA and FQGTGA. CDR3 protein: CASSEGDGEAFF. The CDR3 coding sequence is TGTGCCAGCAGCGAAGGGGACGGAGAAGCTTTCTTT.

This clonotype was observed a few times. V and J are TRBV12-3 or TRBV12-4 and TRBJ2-1; 10 nucleotides align to TRBD2. The ends lost 4 bases at V and 4 bases at J; junction bases unmatched: 13. The CDR3 loop spans 18 amino acids. CDR3 amino acids: CASSSSGGLPGLYNEQFF. The CDR3, as DNA: TGTGCCAGCAGTTCTAGCGGGGGCCTCCCAGGGCTTTACAATGAGCAGTTCTTC.

This clonotype has just one count. This sequence joins TRBV12-3 or TRBV12-4 and TRBJ1-1, with D possibly TRBD1 on 6 matching bases. The CDR3 runs 15 residues. Deletions cut 5 bases from V and 4 bases from J, with 17 bases between. CDR3: CASSGGAGTFTEAFF. The CDR3 bases are TGTGCCAGCAGTGGGGGGGCAGGGACCTTCACTGAAGCTTTCTTT.

This clonotype has ten or more counts. The chain has TRBV7-9 and TRBJ2-5; 7 nucleotides match TRBD1. In germline, CDR1 is SEHNR, CDR2 FQNEAQ (reference sequence). V lost 6 bases to trimming and J lost 3 bases; unmatched junction nucleotides: 4. This CDR3 has 13 residues. The CDR3, as DNA: TGTGCCAGCAGATGGGGACAGAAAGAGACCCAGTACTTC. Its protein product is CASRWGQKETQYF.

This clonotype was picked up a small number of times. This sequence joins TRBV5-6 and TRBJ1-5; 7 bases are a match to TRBD1. The junction had 5 bases not matched to a gene; V was cut back by 7 bases and J by 1 base. The germline CDR1 and CDR2 sequences are SGHDT and YYEEEE. This CDR3 contains 14 residues. The CDR3 sequence is CASGRGQSNQPQHF. For the CDR3, the DNA is TGTGCCAGCGGGAGGGGACAGAGCAATCAGCCCCAGCATTTT.

This sequence joins TRBV20-1 and TRBJ2-1, with D unclear. Deletions cut 4 bases from V and 7 bases from J, with 14 bases between. Germline V gene data show CDR1 as DFQATT and CDR2 as SNEGSKA (reference sequence). The CDR3 is 13 amino acids. CDR3 sequence (DNA): TGCAGTGCTATCGACAAGGGTTGGAATGAGCAGTTCTTC. Translated: CSAIDKGWNEQFF.

This clonotype was found many times. The chain carries TRBV7-6 and TRBJ1-4, with a possible D match to TRBD1 (5 bases). CDR1 and CDR2 from the germline V gene are SGHVS and FNYEAQ. The CDR3 length is 16 residues. V gave up 1 base and J gave up 0 bases, with 9 bases separating them. In DNA form, the CDR3 reads TGTGCCAGCAGCTTAGGGACACTCTCAACTAATGAAAAACTGTTTTTT. Translation gives CASSLGTLSTNEKLFF.

This clonotype was found a few times. The rearrangement links TRBV6-4 to TRBJ2-2, with no clear D. The CDR3 contains 14 residues. The germline gives CDR1 MRHNA, CDR2 SNTAGT. Trimming removed 3 bases from V and 6 bases from J, with 11 bases in between. The CDR3 sequence is CASSEETPPGELFF. CDR3 in DNA: TGTGCCAGCAGTGAAGAGACCCCCCCCGGGGAGCTGTTTTTT.

This clonotype was picked up many times. This chain links TRBV7-8 with TRBJ2-7; weak D call: TRBD1 (6 bases). This CDR3 has 16 residues. Germline CDR1 SGHVS, CDR2 FQNEAQ. The V gene lost 3 bases and the J gene lost 2 bases, with 17 bases spanning the gap. Here the CDR3 DNA reads TGTGCCAGCAGCTTTCTAGGAAGGGACACAACCTACGAGCAGTACTTC. Protein: CASSFLGRDTTYEQYF.

V usage is TRBV6-5 and J usage is TRBJ1-2; 10 bases are a match to TRBD1. The V segment lost 0 bases and the J segment 4 bases; nucleotides outside the gene matches: 5. Looked up from germline, CDR1 is MNHEY and CDR2 is SVGAGI. There are 16 residues in the CDR3. The CDR3 DNA reads TGTGCCAGCAGTTACTCGAGCGACAGGGGGCTCTATGGCTACACCTTC. Amino acid sequence: CASSYSSDRGLYGYTF.

This clonotype was found once. The V call is TRBV7-9, the J call TRBJ1-1; a possible D gene is TRBD1 (6 bases). The ends were cut back, 4 bases at V and 2 bases at J, with 11 bases in the middle. CDR1 and CDR2 from the germline V gene are SEHNR and FQNEAQ (reference sequence). The CDR3 loop spans 14 amino acids. CDR3 protein: CASSSEGGNTEAFF. The CDR3, as DNA: TGTGCCAGCAGCTCTGAAGGGGGAAACACTGAAGCTTTCTTT. The whole variable domain, filled in from reference TRBV7-9 and TRBJ1-1, reads DTGVSQNPRHKITKRGQNVTFRCDPISEHNRLYWYRQTLGQGPEFLTYFQNEAQLEKSRLLSDRFSAERPKGSFSTLEIQRTEQGDSAMYLCASSSEGGNTEAFFGQGTRLTVV.

J is TRBJ1-1 and V is TRBV12-3 or TRBV12-4, with 7 positions matching TRBD1. The V segment lost 11 bases and the J segment 5 bases; nucleotides outside the gene matches: 23. CDR3 length: 17 amino acids. In DNA form, the CDR3 reads TGTGCCGACAGGGCGGGCATCTTGGGGGGGGATACGACTGAAGCTTTCTTT. This gives the protein CADRAGILGGDTTEAFF.

This clonotype was observed at least ten times. The chain's CDR3 is CASREGNTEAFF. The CDR3 coding sequence is TGTGCCAGCAGGGAGGGGAACACTGAAGCTTTCTTT. The chain is built from TRBV6-2 or TRBV6-3 and TRBJ1-1; the D is unclear. The CDR3 covers 12 residues. V lost 6 bases to trimming and J lost 1 base, with 6 bases between them. Germline loops: CDR1 MNHEY, CDR2 SVGEGT.

This clonotype was seen more than once but under ten times. J is TRBJ2-1 and V is TRBV5-4; 8 bases fit TRBD2. The CDR3 has 16 amino acids. Germline values: CDR1 SGHNT, CDR2 YYREEE (reference sequence). V trimming: 0 bases; J trimming: 4 bases; junction bases outside the gene matches: 6. The CDR3 DNA follows: TGTGCCAGCAGCTTGGAGTTTCTAGCGGGTTACAATGAGCAGTTCTTC. It is translated as CASSLEFLAGYNEQFF.

CDR3 amino acids: CASSNGNSGNTIYF. CDR3 sequence (DNA): TGTGCCAGCAGTAACGGTAACTCTGGAAACACCATATATTTT. The rearrangement joins TRBV7-6 to TRBJ1-3, with D hard to call. Germline lookup yields CDR1 SGHVS and CDR2 FNYEAQ. The CDR3 is 14 amino acids. V was clipped by 6 bases and J by 0 bases, with 9 bases between them.

The chain uses TRBV6-5 and TRBJ2-5; TRBD1 aligns across 8 bases. CDR1 is MNHEY and CDR2 is SVGAGI in the germline V gene. This CDR3 has 17 residues. Losses at the gene ends were 0 bases for V and 1 base for J; bases not matched to a gene: 7. CDR3 DNA: TGTGCCAGCAGTTACTCGGGGTTCAGGGGGCGCCAAGAGACCCAGTACTTC. It is translated as CASSYSGFRGRQETQYF.

The J gene is TRBJ2-2, the V gene TRBV5-6; 7 bases fit TRBD2. Looked up from germline, CDR1 is SGHDT and CDR2 is YYEEEE. This CDR3 is 15 amino acids long. The V gene end was trimmed by 6 bases and the J gene end by 4 bases; junction bases not matched to a gene: 9. CDR3 nucleotide sequence: TGTGCCAGCACCCCGTTGGCGGGAGTCACCGGGGAGCTGTTTTTT. It yields the protein CASTPLAGVTGELFF.

This clonotype was seen a few times. The rearrangement joins TRBV7-9 to TRBJ1-2; 7 bases fit TRBD1. Germline V gene data show CDR1 as SEHNR and CDR2 as FQNEAQ (reference sequence). This CDR3 spans 13 amino acids. After removal of 6 bases from V and 3 bases from J, the junction contained 4 bases not matched to a gene. CDR3 sequence: CASREGTDYGYTF. Written as DNA, the CDR3 is TGTGCCAGCAGGGAGGGGACAGACTATGGCTACACCTTC.

The chain links TRBV19 to TRBJ1-2; 9 bases are shared with TRBD1. CDR3 length: 13 amino acids. V shed 7 bases, J shed 7 bases, and the junction held 7 bases outside the gene matches. The germline CDR1 and CDR2 sequences are LNHDA and SQIVND (reference sequence). The CDR3, as DNA: TGTGCCAGTATCCCCGGGACAGGGTCTGGCTACACCTTC. It yields the protein CASIPGTGSGYTF.

This chain connects TRBV20-1 to TRBJ2-3; 10 bases align to TRBD2. CDR1 and CDR2 (germline): DFQATT, SNEGSKA (reference sequence). V gave up 5 bases and J gave up 4 bases; unmatched junction bases: 9. The CDR3 length is 15 residues. CDR3 DNA: TGCAGTGCTGGCTCTAGCGGGGGATTATCAGATACGCAGTATTTT. The encoded protein is CSAGSSGGLSDTQYF.

The V call is TRBV12-3 or TRBV12-4, the J call TRBJ2-3; D possibly uses TRBD1 or TRBD2 (6 bases each). The V end lost 7 bases, the J end lost 2 bases, and 16 bases lay between the germline ends. CDR3 length equals 15 residues. This CDR3 is CASTLGGGHTDTQYF. The CDR3 region has the DNA TGTGCCAGCACCTTGGGGGGCGGACACACAGATACGCAGTATTTT.

The chain links TRBV2 to TRBJ1-1, with D possibly matching TRBD1 (6 bases). This CDR3 contains 11 residues. Germline V lookup: CDR1 SNHLY, CDR2 FYNNEI. V was shortened by 6 bases and J by 11 bases, with 13 bases between the two germline ends. In DNA, the CDR3 is TGTGCCAGCAGACAAACAGGGCTCGCTTTCTTT. As protein: CASRQTGLAFF.

CDR3 sequence: CASSPPGGRTEAFF. The CDR3, as DNA: TGTGCCAGCAGCCCTCCGGGGGGCCGAACTGAAGCTTTCTTT. The V call is TRBV7-9, the J call TRBJ1-1; perhaps TRBD1 as D (6 bases). The V gene's germline CDR1 is SEHNR and CDR2 FQNEAQ (reference sequence). This CDR3 has 14 residues. V shed 5 bases and J shed 5 bases, with 15 bases lying between them.

CDR3 region: CASLGQGAYEQFF. The CDR3 DNA is TGTGCCAGCTTGGGACAGGGGGCCTATGAGCAGTTCTTC. The genes are TRBV6-1 and TRBJ2-1; 12 bases align to TRBD1. V shed 8 bases and J 8 bases; nucleotides not matched to a gene: 4. The CDR3 is made up of 13 amino acids. CDR1 and CDR2 (germline): MNHNS, SASEGT.

The rearrangement links TRBV6-6 to TRBJ1-1; a weak D match, TRBD1 (5 bases). The CDR3 loop spans 15 amino acids. Germline values: CDR1 MNHNY, CDR2 SVGAGI (reference sequence). V was clipped by 7 bases and J by 4 bases, with 19 bases between them. DNA of the CDR3: TGTGCCAGCAACCTAAGCCTCAGGGTCCCCACTGAAGCTTTCTTT. Amino acid sequence: CASNLSLRVPTEAFF.

This clonotype was picked up a small number of times. The chain carries TRBV28 and TRBJ2-5; D is tentatively TRBD1 or TRBD2 (7 bases each). The germline V and J ends were trimmed by 2 bases and 9 bases, with 28 bases remaining between them. This CDR3 is 18 amino acids long. Germline loops: CDR1 MDHEN, CDR2 SYDVKM. CDR3 sequence reads: CASSLRAGTAGGGEAQYF. CDR3 nucleotide sequence: TGTGCCAGCAGTTTAAGGGCCGGGACAGCCGGCGGGGGTGAGGCCCAGTACTTC.

This chain links TRBV5-4 with TRBJ2-7; possibly TRBD1 for D (6 bases). V shed 4 bases and J shed 7 bases, with 12 bases lying between them. Germline CDR1 SGHNT, CDR2 YYREEE (reference sequence). This CDR3 is built from 12 residues. Written as DNA, the CDR3 is TGTGCCAGCAGCCCTACAGGGCAAGAGCAGTACTTC. Protein: CASSPTGQEQYF.